This T cell receptor beta chain stems from a study of cytomegalovirus exposure and HLA in healthy donors. Study conclusions and caveats: There were a few CMV-associated chains whose specificity for CMV antigens was confirmed in vitro. Sequencing depth roughly uniform across donors was assumed in presence/absence analyses. Exclusion as indistinguishable affected some V segments, including TRBV6-2 and TRBV6-3.

As concerns this clone: Its antigen remains unknown.

The CDR3 has 12 residues. Trimming shortened V by 2 bases and J by 5 bases, and 7 bases separated the two germline ends. Germline lookup yields CDR1 SGHRS and CDR2 YFSETQ. The study ran its PCR with 60 Vbeta and 13 Jbeta primers. Libraries were prepared by immunoSEQ multiplex PCR; TCRdb keeps only in-frame clonotypes and omits some of them. The repertoire holds under 150,000 clones, with over 75% as singletons. There were likely unrecorded immune exposures, though donors were nominally healthy when sampled. This receptor was obtained from a woman in her 40s in good health and CMV-seropositive. The sequenced material came from PBMCs. V usage is TRBV5-1 and J usage is TRBJ2-5, with D unclear. The CDR3 region has the DNA TGCGCCAGCAGCTTAGCTTTCGAGACCCAGTACTTC. Its translation is CASSLAFETQYF.